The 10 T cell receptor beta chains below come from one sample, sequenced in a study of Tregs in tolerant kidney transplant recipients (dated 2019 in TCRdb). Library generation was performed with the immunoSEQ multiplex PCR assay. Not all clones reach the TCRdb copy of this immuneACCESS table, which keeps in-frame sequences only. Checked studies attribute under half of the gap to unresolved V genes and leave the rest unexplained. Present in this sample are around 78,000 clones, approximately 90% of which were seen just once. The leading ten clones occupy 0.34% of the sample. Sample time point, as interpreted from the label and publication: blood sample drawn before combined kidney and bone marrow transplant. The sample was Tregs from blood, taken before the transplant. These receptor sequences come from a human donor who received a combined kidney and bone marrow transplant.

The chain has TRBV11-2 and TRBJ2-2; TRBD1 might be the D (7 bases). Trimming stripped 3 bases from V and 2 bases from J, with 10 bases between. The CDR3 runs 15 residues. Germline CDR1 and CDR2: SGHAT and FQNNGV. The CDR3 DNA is TGTGCCAGCAGCTTCAGGGGGGCCAACACCGGGGAGCTGTTTTTT. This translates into CASSFRGANTGELFF. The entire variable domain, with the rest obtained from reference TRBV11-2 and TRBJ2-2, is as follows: EAGVAQSPRYKIIEKRQSVAFWCNPISGHATLYWYQQILGQGPKLLIQFQNNGVVDDSQLPKDRFSAERLKGVDSTLKIQPAKLEDSAVYLCASSFRGANTGELFFGEGSRLTVL.

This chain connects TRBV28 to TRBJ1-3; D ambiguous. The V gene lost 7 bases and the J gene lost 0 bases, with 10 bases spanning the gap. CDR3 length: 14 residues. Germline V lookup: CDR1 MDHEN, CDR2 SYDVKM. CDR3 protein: CASTSGISGNTIYF. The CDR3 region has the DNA TGTGCCAGCACCTCCGGCATCTCTGGAAACACCATATATTTT.

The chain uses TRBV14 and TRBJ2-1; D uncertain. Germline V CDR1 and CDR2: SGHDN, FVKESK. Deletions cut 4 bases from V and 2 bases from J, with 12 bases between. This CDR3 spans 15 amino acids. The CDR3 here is CASSLLERPYNEQFF. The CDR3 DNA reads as TGTGCCAGCAGCCTCCTAGAAAGACCCTACAATGAGCAGTTCTTC.

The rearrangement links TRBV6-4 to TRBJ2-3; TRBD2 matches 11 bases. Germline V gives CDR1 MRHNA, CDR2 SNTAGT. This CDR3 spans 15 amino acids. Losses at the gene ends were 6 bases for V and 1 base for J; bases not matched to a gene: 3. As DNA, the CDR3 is TGTGCCAGCAGAACTAGCGGGAGAGGCACAGATACGCAGTATTTT. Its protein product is CASRTSGRGTDTQYF.

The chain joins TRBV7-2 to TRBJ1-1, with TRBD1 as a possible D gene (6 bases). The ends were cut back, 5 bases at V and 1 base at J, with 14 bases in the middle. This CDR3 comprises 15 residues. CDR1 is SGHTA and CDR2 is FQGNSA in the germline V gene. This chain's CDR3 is CASSVTGTTNTEAFF. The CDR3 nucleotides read TGTGCCAGCAGCGTCACCGGGACAACGAACACTGAAGCTTTCTTT.

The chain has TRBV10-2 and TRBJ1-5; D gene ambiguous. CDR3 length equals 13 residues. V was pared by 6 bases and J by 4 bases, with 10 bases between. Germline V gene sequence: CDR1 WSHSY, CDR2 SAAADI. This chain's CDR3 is CASSRERNQPQHF. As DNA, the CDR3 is TGCGCCAGCAGCCGGGAGAGAAATCAGCCCCAGCATTTT.

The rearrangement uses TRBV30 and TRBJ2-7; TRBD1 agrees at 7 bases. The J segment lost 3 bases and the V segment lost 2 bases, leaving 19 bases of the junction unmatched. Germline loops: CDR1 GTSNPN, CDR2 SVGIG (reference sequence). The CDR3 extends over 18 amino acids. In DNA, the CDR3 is TGTGCCTGGAGTTTCCCATCCCGGGACAGAACTAAAATCTACGAGCAGTACTTC. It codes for CAWSFPSRDRTKIYEQYF. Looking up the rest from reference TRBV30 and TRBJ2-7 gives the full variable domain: SQTIHQWPATLVQPVGSPLSLECTVEGTSNPNLYWYRQAAGRGLQLLFYSVGIGQISSEVPQNLSASRPQDRQFILSSKKLLLSDSGFYLCAWSFPSRDRTKIYEQYFGPGTRLTVT.

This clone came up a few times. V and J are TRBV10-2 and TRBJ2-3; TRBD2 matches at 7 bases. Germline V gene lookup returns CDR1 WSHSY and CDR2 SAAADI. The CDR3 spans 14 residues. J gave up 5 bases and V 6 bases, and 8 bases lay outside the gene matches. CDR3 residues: CASSASGIGDTQYF. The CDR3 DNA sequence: TGCGCCAGCAGCGCAAGCGGGATTGGAGATACGCAGTATTTT.

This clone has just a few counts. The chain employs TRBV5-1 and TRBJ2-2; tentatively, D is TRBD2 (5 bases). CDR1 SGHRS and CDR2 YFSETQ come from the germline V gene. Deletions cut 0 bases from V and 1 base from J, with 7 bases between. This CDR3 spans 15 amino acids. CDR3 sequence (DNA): TGCGCCAGCAGCTTGGGTGGAGGGAACACCGGGGAGCTGTTTTTT. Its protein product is CASSLGGGNTGELFF.

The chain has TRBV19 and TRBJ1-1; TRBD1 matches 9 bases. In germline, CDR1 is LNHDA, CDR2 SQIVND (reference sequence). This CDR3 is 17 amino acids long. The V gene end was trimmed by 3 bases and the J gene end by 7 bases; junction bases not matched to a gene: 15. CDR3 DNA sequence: TGTGCCAGTAGTATCTTGCAGGGACAGGGTATCGGAGGTGAAGCTTTCTTT. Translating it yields CASSILQGQGIGGEAFF.